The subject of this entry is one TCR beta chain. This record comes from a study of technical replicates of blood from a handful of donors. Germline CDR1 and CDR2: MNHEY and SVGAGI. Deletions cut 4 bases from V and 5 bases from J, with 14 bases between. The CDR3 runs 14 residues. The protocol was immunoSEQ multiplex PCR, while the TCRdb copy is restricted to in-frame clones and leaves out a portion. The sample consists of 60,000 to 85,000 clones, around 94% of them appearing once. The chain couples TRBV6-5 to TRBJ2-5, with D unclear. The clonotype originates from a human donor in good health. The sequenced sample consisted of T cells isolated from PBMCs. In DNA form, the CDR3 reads TGTGCCAGCAGTTCGACCCCCAGGTGGGAGACCCAGTACTTC. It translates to CASSSTPRWETQYF.